This T cell receptor (beta chain) appears in the sequencing data of a study of blood T cell repertoires in COVID-19. CDR1 and CDR2 from the germline V gene are LGHDT and YNNKEL (reference sequence). The CDR3 loop spans 18 amino acids. V lost 0 bases, J lost 0 bases, and 15 bases lay in between. Clinical histories supplied by participants themselves formed the basis of cohort assignment. The study recruited exposed participants who had met a COVID-19 case within 2 weeks before entry. Here immunoSEQ multiplex PCR was the method, and the copy in TCRdb shows in-frame clones only, minus some. The table shows 200,000 to 250,000 clones, with approximately 86% occurring only once.

Input material: PBMCs or T cells enriched from blood (not recorded which). This chain links TRBV3-1 (or the pseudogene TRBV3-2) with TRBJ1-3, with D unclear. The receptor comes from a woman younger than 45 who had been exposed to COVID-19. CDR3 nucleotide sequence: TGTGCCAGCAGCCAAGAGGGAGTAGGAGGCCACTCTGGAAACACCATATATTTT. Its protein is CASSQEGVGGHSGNTIYF.